This TCR beta chain is drawn from a study of cytomegalovirus exposure and HLA in healthy donors. The PCR employed 60 Vbeta primers together with 13 Jbeta primers. Some clones are missing from TCRdb's copy, which holds only in-frame ones; the method was immunoSEQ multiplex PCR. The sample lists 150,000 to 200,000 clones, roughly 71% occurring once. The CDR3 runs to 16 residues. V lost 2 bases and J lost 2; bases outside the gene matches: 3. Per the germline V gene, CDR1 is SGHAT and CDR2 is FQNNGV. This clone showed up just a few times. Antigen: not known. Study conclusions and caveats: The authors enumerated some 170 TCR beta chains as linked to cytomegalovirus. Presence/absence analyses supposed approximately even sequencing depth among donors.

This TCR came from a woman aged 45-59 years in good health and CMV-seropositive. The J gene is TRBJ2-1, the V gene TRBV11-2; TRBD2 matches 10 bases. Material for sequencing was PBMCs. CDR3 amino acids: CASSLLAGGTYNEQFF. The CDR3 DNA reads as TGTGCCAGCAGCTTATTAGCGGGGGGTACCTACAATGAGCAGTTCTTC.